This T cell receptor beta chain was obtained from a study of cytomegalovirus exposure and HLA in healthy donors (dated by TCRdb to 2016 to 2017). Regarding the complete study: An earlier analysis of approximately 640 of the donors reported 276 Gb of sequence data and approximately 110 million unique TCR beta sequences from roughly 200 million T cells. Donor age, sex, ethnicity and CMV serostatus were collected together with the repertoire data. In an earlier analysis of 500 to 650 of the donors, high-throughput TCR beta sequencing was used to judge whether each TCR beta V gene segment behaved as functional or pseudogenic. Using immunosequencing, the study profiled T cell repertoires from 666 subjects and related those repertoires to cytomegalovirus serostatus. All discovery cohort repertoires had been generated on a single sequencing platform. Five DR-DQ haplotypes were treated as single units for association and clustering because of strong linkage in the cohort. The study combined high-throughput TCR immunosequencing, statistical association of individual TCRs with disease status, and machine learning to predict cytomegalovirus infection status. HLA typing covered class I and class II loci at four-digit resolution. In addition to the first cohort of hundreds of subjects, a separate validation cohort of over 90 different subjects was used. Roughly 290 gigabases of sequencing data and 75 million to 85 million unique TCR sequences made up an early release that covered roughly 670 HLA-typed donors. The study was designed to test whether signatures of past pathogen exposure could be identified by cataloging public T cell receptors. Of the 300 to 500 genotyped donors, less than 90% were placed in the genetic ancestry cluster associated with self-reported Caucasian donors. In the later analysis, no new phenotypic data were used to find candidate immune exposures; instead, reliance was placed on TCR beta sequences and their occurrence across donors. The number of donors typed differed by locus, with 629-630 for A, B, C, DRB1 and DQB1, around 520 for DQA1, 600 to 610 for DPA1, and some 440 for DPB1. To study patterns of TCR occurrence, a later analysis re-analyzed previously published TCR beta repertoires from 650 to 750 donors and added high-resolution HLA genotyping. Among roughly 370 genotyped donors of the cohort, an average of approximately 240,000 unique TCR beta nucleotide sequences were sequenced per donor, roughly 18% of them non-productive. Genome-wide SNP genotypes for about three fifths of the 666 donors were used in a later genetic analysis, which treated that subset as a discovery cohort. General study outcomes and caveats: V-gene and J-gene trimming of TCR beta chains was associated with a missense DCLRE1C variant in a later genetic analysis, and the association was replicated in an independent cohort. At a false discovery rate of 0.05, a later analysis linked under 20,000 TCR beta sequences to specific HLA alleles. Strong co-occurrence of HLA alleles, especially DR and DQ, made assigning TCR associations to individual alleles difficult. Presence/absence analyses assumed roughly uniform sequencing depth across donors, an assumption that may not hold. Several of the top co-occurrence clusters appeared to be linked to parvovirus B19, influenza, CMV and Epstein-Barr virus, according to a later analysis. Some IMGT-functional V segments, including TRBV6-2 and TRBV6-3, could not be distinguished by the 87-base-pair reads and were therefore excluded. CMV serostatus was the only immune exposure information available for the cohort. The authors suggested that the approach could potentially be generalized to other disease states and immunological phenotypes. HLA typing was unavailable for some donors at each locus, so association tests used only the typed subset. The sequencing pipeline was judged likely to have produced a cluster of highly shared sequence variants as a technical artifact. In a later genetic analysis, fewer N-insertions in productive TCRs were reported among donors in an Asian-associated ancestry cluster than the roughly 640-donor mean. In both the original and validation cohorts, the classifier was reported to diagnose cytomegalovirus status with high specificity and sensitivity. Correlated functional status among segregating V segments might be attributable to linkage disequilibrium, but an unknown experimental factor could not be ruled out. A later analysis found that HLA-associated TCR beta chains were more clonally expanded and had lower generation probabilities than equally common non-associated chains. In the study, about 150 TCR beta chains were listed as associated with cytomegalovirus. Most CMV-associated TCR beta chains appeared to be HLA-restricted in a later analysis, and the HLA associations seemed to be driven largely by CMV exposure. Fewer than 20 rarely observed V segments, including chromosome 9 orphons, were excluded from the earlier analysis of about 610 of the donors because counts were too low. Most TCR sequences were observed very rarely across donors, whereas some public TCRs were present in many individuals. A further reported finding was that TCR beta sequences accurately predicted the HLA-A and HLA-B alleles for most subjects in the first cohort. Broadly in line with IMGT annotations, most TCR beta V segments showed up in productive rearrangements about 87% or about 30% of the time in an earlier analysis of several hundred of the donors. A few of the identified cytomegalovirus-associated TCR beta chains were confirmed in vitro to be specific for cytomegalovirus antigens. In a later analysis, TCR association rates were found to vary across HLA loci, with the most associated TCRs seen for DRB1 alleles and the fewest for HLA-C alleles. Only TCR beta chains were sequenced in this cohort, and the absence of alpha or paired-chain data limited detectable features.

Concerning this clone: The target of this receptor is not known. Per-base quality was not reported, and no clone a single base away is much larger than it.

The CDR3 spans 16 residues, from the cysteine through the phenylalanine. CDR3 DNA only is kept here, 48 bases in frame from base 1. V gives up 3 bases and J gives up 0 bases, and the segment between their germline ends measures 12 bases. From a lookup of the germline V gene, CDR1 and CDR2 are MNHEY and SVGAGI. Libraries were constructed by the immunoSEQ multiplex PCR assay. For the multiplex PCR, a mixture combining 60 forward primers for TCR Vbeta segments and 13 reverse primers for TCR Jbeta segments was used. A multiplex PCR assay on genomic DNA amplified the CDR3 region of rearranged TCR beta genes. On the Illumina HiSeq System, the amplified TCR beta libraries were sequenced as 87-base-pair reads. From the authors' description of their analysis: A later analysis tallied tens of millions of unique TCR beta chains across the roughly 610 repertoires, and some 10 million of those chains were shared by two or more donors. Raw reads were error-corrected and collapsed into unique sequences with a nearest-neighbor algorithm that merged closely related sequences to remove PCR and sequencing errors. CDR3 sequences were aligned to IMGT reference sequences to assign V, D and J gene segments. For a sequence to be retained, a match of at least six nucleotides to both a V gene segment and a J gene segment was required. Rearrangements were classified as productive when the CDR3 lacked stop codons and remained in frame with V and J, and all other rearrangements were classified as non-productive. Following IMGT convention, CDR3 was defined as the stretch from the second conserved V-encoded cysteine to the conserved J-encoded phenylalanine. The earlier analysis of 587 of the donors excluded sequences that lacked an unambiguous match to a single V gene segment. An earlier analysis of about 590 of the donors classified V segments as functional when productive rearrangements were above 56.7% and as segregating when the standard deviation between donors was above 5%. A statistical classification framework was built to diagnose cytomegalovirus status from the catalog of TCR beta chain sequences. A later analysis assigned V and J genes by comparing TCR nucleotide sequences with IMGT/GENE-DB human TR gene sequences. Using the TCRdist pipeline, a later analysis assigned CDR3 sequences along with most-parsimonious VDJ recombination scenarios. In a later analysis, each TCR beta chain was defined by its CDR3 amino acid sequence together with its V-gene family, and reads lacking a unique V-gene family were excluded. As a way to deal with suspected cross-contamination and a sequencing artifact, a later analysis dropped 640 or so nucleotide sequences that were highly shared and had low generation probability. In a later analysis, a clonal expansion index was calculated for each public chain from normalized within-repertoire ranks of inferred template counts. Generation probabilities in a later analysis came from a VDJ recombination model fitted to out-of-frame rearrangements, and those results were checked against IGoR. Hypergeometric tests were used in a later analysis to score TCR-TCR, TCR-HLA and TCR-CMV co-occurrence, with a repertoire-size bias correction applied to the TCR pairs. To estimate false discovery rates, a later analysis permuted the HLA or CMV assignments 20 times. A later analysis grouped co-occurring TCRs with DBSCAN, adding TCRdist sequence similarity when clustering within HLA-allele-positive subsets. For co-occurrence clustering, repertoires with fewer than 30,000 or more than 120,000 public chains were excluded, along with roughly 5 repertoires with anomalous nucleotide sharing. The table comes from immuneACCESS by way of TCRdb, which keeps in-frame sequences with V and J called. Part of the clones is missing from these tables; in studies checked, under half for an unresolved V gene and the rest for unknown reasons. D and trimming were read from the DNA, whereas the V and J calls and clone size are those reported in that table. This sample gives some 130,000 clones in total; approximately 80% of them show up just once. Of the sample, about 2.2% falls within the top ten clones.

The cohort was made up of 666 healthy bone marrow donors. All cohort members were sampled while nominally healthy, although unrecorded immune exposures were likely present. The donor was CMV seronegative and was included in the group of a few hundred seronegative cohort members. Each donor provided a peripheral blood sample, and peripheral blood mononuclear cells were used for TCR beta sequencing. The Qiagen DNeasy Blood Extraction Kit was used to extract genomic DNA from the blood cell samples. Sequenced input: PBMCs. Rearrangement joined TRBV6-5 to TRBJ2-4, with the D gene uncertain. The receptor comes from a man under 40 in good health and CMV-seronegative. Here the CDR3 is given as CASSYSNSVAKNIQYF. The DNA sequence is TGTGCCAGCAGTTATAGTAACTCCGTAGCCAAAAACATTCAGTACTTC.